This is a list of T cell receptor beta chains from one sample in a study of blood T cell repertoires in COVID-19. Sequencing used immunoSEQ multiplex PCR; TCRdb keeps in-frame clones, though not all of them. The data show more than 70,000 clones, with around 79% seen just once and roughly 24% held by the top ten. Sample: peripheral blood. All receptors come from a human donor in a cohort sampled during active COVID-19. Both conserved end residues are part of each CDR3. The size entry is marked missing in some rows and otherwise reads once, few, many or a size class.

v_gene	abundance	CDR3aa
TRBV15	few	CATSRDPTGNQPQHF
TRBV30	few	CAWSRGELFF
TRBV3-1/TRBV3-2	-	CASSSWTSITGELFF
TRBV9	-	CASSAVVDSGSHEQYF
TRBV2	-	CASSQEGTYEQYF
TRBV21-1	-	CASSKTSRLAEPNEQFF
TRBV7-9	once	CASSRLLAGGRYNEQFF
TRBV2	-	CASRPIAEAYNEQFF
TRBV3-1/TRBV3-2	-	CASSQLAGADTGELFF
TRBV7-3	once	CASSPAGRRTGELFF
TRBV19	many	CASSIIEGGRPPDYGYTF
TRBV2	-	CASRQDRNTEAFF
TRBV28	few	CASSYPRGGVGTEAFF
TRBV3-1/TRBV3-2	-	CASSQGGGRGTDTQYF
TRBV6-5	-	CASSYSSGRYGELFF
TRBV6-5	few	CASSPGVVDGYTF
TRBV7-2	-	CASSFNNQPQHF
TRBV5-4	-	CASSHSGSGETQYF
TRBV15	-	CATSRETPDLFSGSTDTQYF
TRBV5-1	-	CASSPGSGSGNTIYF
TRBV5-1	few	CASSGGERAYNEQFF
TRBV24-1	once	CATSDLARSSYNEQFF
TRBV10-3	few	CAIRTSGRVNEQYF
TRBV25-1	-	CASSPPPSSYEQYF
TRBV7-6	-	CASSLRVPETQYF
TRBV7-8	few	CASSPVGGRGLFF
TRBV15	-	CATRRGGGADTQYF
TRBV7-2	-	CASSPTGPPLHF
TRBV18	-	CASSPGRADTGELFF
TRBV9	few	CASMTGGPGPNEQFF
TRBV9	-	CASSTGQGGTEAFF
TRBV15	-	CATSRAAGKVGEQFF
TRBV2	few	CARQGTSGNTGELFF
TRBV10-3	-	CAISESGQNEAFF
TRBV11-3	-	CASSPGTADYEQYF
TRBV6-5	-	CASSPPGSVDNEQFF
TRBV5-1	-	CASSLLAGEQFF
TRBV6-5	-	CASSAGTYEQYF